The 21 T cell receptor beta chains reported below all come from one sample, sequenced in a study of spatial heterogeneity in lung cancer (dated by TCRdb to between 2019 and 2020). The sample's time point, from its label and the paper: sample taken at primary tumor resection. Without any cell sorting, TCR sequencing was performed on whole RNA extracted either from tumor and nontumor lung tissue or from cryopreserved PBMC samples. The library was made by 5' RACE. The data were produced on a NextSeq 500. The raw public data were reprocessed by TCRdb itself: fastp quality trimming at Q25, MiXCR clonotype calling, in-frame beta chains only. Duplicate CDR3 protein sequences are folded into a single record with the most common DNA and genes. Here the sample has more than 65,000 distinct CDR3 sequences; 10% to 15% occur a single time. 4.6% of the sample lies in the top ten. The source material was PBMCs, sampled at surgery. These receptor sequences come from a male donor with early-stage non-small cell lung cancer.

The sample holds a few counts of this clonotype. DNA of the CDR3: TGCGCCAGCAGTCAACCGAGGGACAGTCAAGAGACCCAGTACTTC. This sequence encodes CASSQPRDSQETQYF. The chain has TRBV23-1 and TRBJ2-5; TRBD1 aligns across 7 bases. TRBV23-1 is an open reading frame, and its role is uncertain. The V segment lost 2 bases and the J segment 2 bases; nucleotides outside the gene matches: 5. The CDR3 length is 15 residues.

This clonotype was recorded at least ten times. The chain combines TRBV7-2 with TRBJ2-3, with TRBD1 matching over 8 bases. Germline V gene data show CDR1 as SGHTA and CDR2 as FQGNSA. CDR3 length equals 15 residues. J was trimmed by 2 bases and V by 6 bases; bases with no gene match: 7. The CDR3 sequence is CASSFMGQDTDTQYF. CDR3 sequence (DNA): TGTGCCAGCAGTTTCATGGGACAGGACACAGATACGCAGTATTTT.

In nucleotides, the CDR3 is TGTGCCAGCAGTGAAGTTGGGGCGCTTCCCAAAAACATTCAGTACTTC. Translating it yields CASSEVGALPKNIQYF. This sequence joins TRBV6-1 and TRBJ2-4; weak D call: TRBD1 (5 bases). The CDR3 has 16 amino acids. Trimming shortened V by 1 base and J by 2 bases, and 12 bases separated the two germline ends. Per the germline V gene, CDR1 is MNHNS and CDR2 is SASEGT.

This rearrangement joins TRBV23-1 to TRBJ2-7; D is tentatively TRBD1 or TRBD2 (5 bases each). TRBV23-1 counts as an open reading frame of uncertain function. The CDR3 spans 15 residues. The V gene lost 0 bases and the J gene lost 4 bases, with 13 bases spanning the gap. The CDR3 region has the DNA TGCGCCAGCAGTCAATCCGGGACCGGTGGTTACGAGCAGTACTTC. It codes for CASSQSGTGGYEQYF.

This clonotype has at least ten counts. The rearrangement links TRBV15 to TRBJ2-7; D is uncertain. Trimming stripped 3 bases from V and 2 bases from J, with 11 bases between. Germline V CDR1 and CDR2: LNHNV, YYDKDF (reference sequence). The CDR3 contains 14 residues. The CDR3 loop reads CATSSPKSTYEQYF. In DNA form, the CDR3 reads TGTGCCACCAGCAGTCCAAAGAGTACCTACGAGCAGTACTTC.

The rearrangement uses TRBV5-1 and TRBJ2-1, with 7 bases fitting TRBD2. This CDR3 spans 16 amino acids. The germline gives CDR1 SGHRS, CDR2 YFSETQ. Trimming cost V 1 base and J 4 bases; bases outside gene matches: 8. DNA of the CDR3: TGCGCCAGCAGCTTGTATTGGCTAGCGGTTTACAATGAGCAGTTCTTC. It translates to CASSLYWLAVYNEQFF. Variable domain in full (rest from reference TRBV5-1 and TRBJ2-1): KAGVTQTPRYLIKTRGQQVTLSCSPISGHRSVSWYQQTPGQGLQFLFEYFSETQRNKGNFPGRFSGRQFSNSRSEMNVSTLELGDSALYLCASSLYWLAVYNEQFFGPGTRLTVL.

The chain uses TRBV4-2 and TRBJ2-1; 7 nucleotides match TRBD1. This CDR3 contains 16 residues. Unmatched junction bases numbered 9, after V lost 0 bases and J lost 7 bases. The germline V gene encodes CDR1 LGHNA and CDR2 YNFKEQ. The CDR3 coding sequence is TGTGCCAGCAGCCAAGAGAGGGGGCCTCCCACGAATGAGCAGTTCTTC. Its translation: CASSQERGPPTNEQFF.

Only a few counts were recorded for this clonotype. DNA for the CDR3: TGTGCCAGCAGCTACACTAGCGCCGGGGAGCTGTTTTTT. This sequence encodes CASSYTSAGELFF. The chain employs TRBV3-1 and TRBJ2-2; 7 bases align to TRBD2. After removal of 5 bases from V and 6 bases from J, the junction contained 3 bases not matched to a gene. CDR1 is LGHDT, CDR2 YNNKEL, per germline (reference sequence). The CDR3 spans 13 residues.

This clonotype came up a few times. V usage is TRBV15 and J usage is TRBJ2-5, with unresolved D. The length of the CDR3 is 12 residues. CDR1 and CDR2 from the germline V gene are LNHNV and YYDKDF (reference sequence). V lost 5 bases and J lost 7, with 11 bases in between. CDR3 sequence (DNA): TGTGCCACCAGCTCCCGATCAGGGACCCAGTACTTC. It specifies CATSSRSGTQYF.

The V and J genes are TRBV29-1 and TRBJ2-5, with no clear D. The V gene lost 1 base and the J gene lost 5 bases, with 11 bases spanning the gap. This CDR3 has 13 residues. CDR1 is SQVTM, CDR2 ANQGSEA, per germline. The CDR3 is CSVEVAPVETQYF. The DNA for the CDR3 is TGCAGCGTTGAAGTAGCTCCGGTTGAGACCCAGTACTTC.

This clonotype occurred many times. The V gene is TRBV19, the J gene TRBJ2-3; D gene uncertain. The CDR3 is 13 amino acids. V lost 1 base to trimming and J lost 2 bases, with 4 bases between them. Per the germline V gene, CDR1 is LNHDA and CDR2 is SQIVND (reference sequence). The CDR3 is CASSIVDTDTQYF. The CDR3 DNA is TGTGCCAGTAGTATAGTAGACACAGATACGCAGTATTTT.

This clonotype was seen at least ten times. The CDR3 DNA reads as TGCAGTCGCGATTACGAGCAGTACTTC. It specifies CSRDYEQYF. V gene TRBV20-1 combines with J gene TRBJ2-7; unclear D gene. V was clipped by 8 bases and J by 4 bases, with 6 bases between them. The germline CDR1 and CDR2 sequences are DFQATT and SNEGSKA (reference sequence). The CDR3 has 9 residues.

In this sample, this clonotype turned up a few times. The J gene is TRBJ1-4, the V gene TRBV24-1; D ambiguous. Trimming left V 4 bases short and J 0 bases short, with 14 bases between. CDR3 length: 17 amino acids. Looked up from germline, CDR1 is KGHDR and CDR2 is SFDVKD. CDR3 DNA sequence: TGTGCCACCAGTGAATTTGACACGCTCGCAACTAATGAAAAACTGTTTTTT. It yields the protein CATSEFDTLATNEKLFF.

In its sample, this clonotype was seen a few times. This rearrangement joins TRBV11-2 to TRBJ1-4; the D is unclear. The V gene's germline CDR1 is SGHAT and CDR2 FQNNGV. This CDR3 spans 15 amino acids. The V end was cut by 4 bases, the J end by 0 bases, with 9 bases between. As DNA, the CDR3 is TGTGCCAGCAGCTCCCAAACTGCAACTAATGAAAAACTGTTTTTT. Protein product: CASSSQTATNEKLFF.

In its sample, this clonotype was seen a few times. This rearrangement joins TRBV7-2 to TRBJ2-3; D ambiguous. This CDR3 has 14 residues. CDR1 and CDR2 from the germline V gene are SGHTA and FQGNSA. Trimming took off 8 bases at V and 0 bases at J, with 12 bases between the two ends. The CDR3, as DNA: TGTGCCAGCCACCTAAGCTCCAGCACAGATACGCAGTATTTT. Its translation: CASHLSSSTDTQYF.

The chain uses TRBV29-1 and TRBJ1-1, with a possible D match to TRBD1 (5 bases). The CDR3 covers 17 residues. The germline V gene has CDR1 SQVTM and CDR2 ANQGSEA. Deletions cut 1 base from V and 1 base from J, with 19 bases between. The CDR3 region is CSVEVVGRWGGNTEAFF. CDR3 nucleotides: TGCAGCGTTGAAGTAGTGGGCAGGTGGGGGGGGAACACTGAAGCTTTCTTT.

This clonotype was counted a few times. The rearrangement uses TRBV19 and TRBJ2-7, with D perhaps TRBD2 (6 bases). V lost 7 bases and J 1 base, leaving 14 bases between the germline ends. This CDR3 has 14 residues. From germline, CDR1 is LNHDA and CDR2 SQIVND (reference sequence). CDR3 in DNA: TGTGCCAGTACCCCTAGCGAGAGGTCCTACGAGCAGTACTTC. This translates into CASTPSERSYEQYF.

This clonotype was found a few times. J is TRBJ2-7 and V is TRBV5-1, with D perhaps assigned TRBD1 or TRBD2 (5 bases each). The CDR3 length is 15 residues. Germline V gene data show CDR1 as SGHRS and CDR2 as YFSETQ. V was shortened by 6 bases and J by 5 bases, with 21 bases between the two germline ends. The CDR3 DNA reads TGCGCCAGCACCGTGGGGGTCCTTGGGGGTGACGAGCAGTACTTC. Protein: CASTVGVLGGDEQYF.

This clonotype was counted between two and nine times. The rearrangement links TRBV6-2 or TRBV6-3 to TRBJ2-3, with 8 bases identical to TRBD2. The CDR3 sequence is 16 residues long. J lost 3 bases, V lost 6 bases, and 11 bases had no gene match. Germline values: CDR1 MNHEY, CDR2 SVGEGT. The CDR3 sequence is CASSPGKSGRTDTQYF. CDR3 DNA: TGTGCCAGCAGCCCCGGGAAAAGCGGGAGAACAGATACGCAGTATTTT.

The V gene is TRBV20-1, the J gene TRBJ2-3; the D is unclear. The V and J ends lost 0 bases and 2 bases respectively, with 15 bases between them. Germline CDR1 and CDR2: DFQATT and SNEGSKA (reference sequence). There are 16 residues in the CDR3. In DNA form, the CDR3 reads TGCAGTGCTAGAGATTTAAGAACTTACACCACAGATACGCAGTATTTT. Its protein is CSARDLRTYTTDTQYF.

The chain couples TRBV12-3 or TRBV12-4 to TRBJ1-5; 10 positions match TRBD1. The CDR3 has 14 amino acids. The ends lost 7 bases at V and 7 bases at J; junction bases unmatched: 7. CDR3 amino acids: CASTRGQGIQPQHF. The DNA for the CDR3 is TGTGCCAGCACCAGGGGACAGGGGATACAGCCCCAGCATTTT.